The 8 T cell receptor beta chains below were found in one sample sequenced in a study of cytomegalovirus exposure and HLA in healthy donors. PCR used 60 Vbeta primers and 13 Jbeta primers. Clones were sequenced by immunoSEQ multiplex PCR, and TCRdb holds only the in-frame ones, with some missing. The sample gives approximately 130,000 clones, nearly 80% of which show up once; 6.3% is in the top ten. Sequencing input: PBMCs. The receptors stem from a woman between 35 and 50 years old in good health and CMV-seronegative.

Only one count was recorded for this clone. The rearrangement joins TRBV5-1 to TRBJ2-2, with D maybe TRBD1 (6 bases). CDR3 size: 15 residues. V was clipped by 5 bases and J by 5 bases, with 16 bases between them. CDR1 and CDR2 (germline): SGHRS, YFSETQ. CDR3 DNA: TGCGCCAGCAGTTGGGGGACAATGGGGACCGGGGAGCTGTTTTTT. Translation: CASSWGTMGTGELFF.

The gene calls are TRBV5-6 and TRBJ2-4; no clear D. Trimming left V 4 bases short and J 2 bases short, with 13 bases between. This CDR3 has 15 amino acids. Per germline, CDR1 SGHDT and CDR2 YYEEEE. CDR3 residues: CASSRPERTKNIQYF. The CDR3 region has the DNA TGTGCCAGCAGCCGTCCGGAGAGGACCAAAAACATTCAGTACTTC. The full variable domain, with the rest looked up from reference TRBV5-6 and TRBJ2-4, is DAGVTQSPTHLIKTRGQQVTLRCSPKSGHDTVSWYQQALGQGPQFIFQYYEEEERQRGNFPDRFSGHQFPNYSSELNVNALLLGDSALYLCASSRPERTKNIQYFGAGTRLSVL.

The rearrangement joins TRBV27 to TRBJ2-2, with TRBD1 matching 7 bases. V was clipped by 6 bases and J by 6 bases; unmatched bases: 4. The CDR3 length is 13 residues. Germline values: CDR1 MNHEY, CDR2 SMNVEV (reference sequence). The CDR3 DNA reads TGTGCCAGCAGAACAGGGGACGCCGGGGAGCTGTTTTTT. Translation: CASRTGDAGELFF.

The CDR3 coding sequence is TGCGCCAGCAGCCAAGTTTTTCCGAGACTCCAAGGAAGTCAGCCCCAGCATTTT. Its translation is CASSQVFPRLQGSQPQHF. The chain couples TRBV4-1 to TRBJ1-5; D gene unclear. The CDR3 is made up of 18 amino acids. V gave up 1 base and J gave up 6 bases, with 22 bases separating them. Looked up from germline, CDR1 is MGHRA and CDR2 is YSYEKL.

The table lists this clone with a few counts. This chain joins TRBV7-9 and TRBJ1-6, with D uncertain. This CDR3 spans 15 amino acids. Germline CDR1 is SEHNR and CDR2 is FQNEAQ (reference sequence). The V and J ends lost 5 bases and 8 bases respectively, with 16 bases between them. CDR3 nucleotides: TGTGCCAGCAGCCCCACTAGTGCCGGGGATTCACCCCTCCACTTT. It yields the protein CASSPTSAGDSPLHF.

The chain carries TRBV27 and TRBJ1-2; tentatively, D is TRBD1 (6 bases). V lost 5 bases to trimming and J lost 3 bases, with 16 bases between them. This CDR3 region has 15 residues. Germline assignment: CDR1 MNHEY and CDR2 SMNVEV (reference sequence). DNA of the CDR3: TGTGCCAGCAGTCTAAGTGTTAACAGGGACTATGGCTACACCTTC. Protein product: CASSLSVNRDYGYTF.

J is TRBJ2-5 and V is TRBV28; D unclear. Per germline, CDR1 MDHEN and CDR2 SYDVKM. The CDR3 is 13 residues long. The ends were cut back, 3 bases at V and 2 bases at J, with 7 bases in the middle. The CDR3 loop reads CASSFSLQETQYF. Here the CDR3 DNA reads TGTGCCAGCAGTTTTTCTTTACAAGAGACCCAGTACTTC.

This clone was found a few times. CDR3 protein: CSANSGRQQFF. Here the CDR3 DNA reads TGCAGTGCAAATAGCGGGAGGCAACAGTTCTTC. The gene calls are TRBV20-1 and TRBJ2-1; 10 positions agree with TRBD2. The CDR3 totals 11 residues. CDR1 is DFQATT, CDR2 SNEGSKA, per germline (reference sequence). V trimming: 6 bases; J trimming: 13 bases; junction bases outside the gene matches: 6.